This T cell receptor beta chain came from a study of T cell responses to AZD1222 COVID-19 vaccine. The germline V gene encodes CDR1 MNHNS and CDR2 SASEGT. With V trimmed by 2 bases and J by 0 bases, 2 bases remained unmatched. The CDR3 loop spans 17 amino acids. Sequencing used immunoSEQ multiplex PCR; TCRdb keeps in-frame clones, though not all of them. The data contain around 150,000 clones, 85% to 95% of them singletons. The source material was peripheral blood, sampled 28 days after the second AZD1222 dose. The TCR comes from an adult who received the AZD1222 COVID-19 vaccine. The chain employs TRBV6-1 and TRBJ2-1; TRBD2 matches at 12 bases. In DNA, the CDR3 is TGTGCCAGCAGTGAACTAGCGGGGGGGAGCTCCTACAATGAGCAGTTCTTC. As protein: CASSELAGGSSYNEQFF.